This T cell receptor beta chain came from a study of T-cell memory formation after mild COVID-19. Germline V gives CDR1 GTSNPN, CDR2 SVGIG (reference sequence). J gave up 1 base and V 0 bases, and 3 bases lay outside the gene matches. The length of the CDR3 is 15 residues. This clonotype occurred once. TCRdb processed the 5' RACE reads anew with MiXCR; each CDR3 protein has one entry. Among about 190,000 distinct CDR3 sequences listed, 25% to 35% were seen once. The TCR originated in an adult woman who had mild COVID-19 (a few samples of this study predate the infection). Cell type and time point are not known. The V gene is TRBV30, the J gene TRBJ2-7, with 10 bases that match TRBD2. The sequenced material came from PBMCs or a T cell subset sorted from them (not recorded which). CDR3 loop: CAWSVWGLASYEQYF. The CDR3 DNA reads TGTGCCTGGAGTGTGTGGGGACTAGCGTCCTACGAGCAGTACTTC.